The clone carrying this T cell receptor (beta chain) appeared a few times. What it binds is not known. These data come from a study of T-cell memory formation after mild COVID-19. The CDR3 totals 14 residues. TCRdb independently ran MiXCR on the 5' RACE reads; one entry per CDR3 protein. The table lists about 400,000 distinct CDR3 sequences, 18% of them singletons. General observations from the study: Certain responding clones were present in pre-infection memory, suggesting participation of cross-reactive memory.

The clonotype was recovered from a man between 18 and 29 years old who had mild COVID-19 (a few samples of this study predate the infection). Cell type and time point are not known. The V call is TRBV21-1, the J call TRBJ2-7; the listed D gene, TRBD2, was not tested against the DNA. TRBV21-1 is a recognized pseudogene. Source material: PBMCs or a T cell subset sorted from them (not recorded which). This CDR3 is CASSYPGSGGEQYV. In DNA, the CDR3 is TGTGCCAGCAGCTATCCAGGATCCGGAGGCGAGCAGTACGTC.